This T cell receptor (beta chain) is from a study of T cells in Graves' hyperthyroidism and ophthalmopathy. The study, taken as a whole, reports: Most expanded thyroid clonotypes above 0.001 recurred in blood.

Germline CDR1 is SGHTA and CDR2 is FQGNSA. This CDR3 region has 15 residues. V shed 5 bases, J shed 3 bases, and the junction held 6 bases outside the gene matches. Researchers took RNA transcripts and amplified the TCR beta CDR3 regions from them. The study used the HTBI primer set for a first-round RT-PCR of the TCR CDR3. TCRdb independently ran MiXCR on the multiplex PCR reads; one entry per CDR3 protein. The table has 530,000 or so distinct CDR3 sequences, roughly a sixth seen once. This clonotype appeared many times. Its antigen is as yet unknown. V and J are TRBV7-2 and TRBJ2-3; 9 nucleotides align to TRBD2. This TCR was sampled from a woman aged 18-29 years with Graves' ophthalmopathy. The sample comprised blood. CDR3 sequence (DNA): TGTGCCAGCAGCCTTAGCGGGAGACTTACAGATACGCAGTATTTT. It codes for CASSLSGRLTDTQYF.